This TCR beta chain was identified during a study of cytomegalovirus exposure and HLA in healthy donors (dated by TCRdb to 2015 to 2018). Context from the whole study: An earlier analysis of some 620 of the donors reported under 300 Gb of sequence data and 117 million unique TCR beta sequences obtained from around 170 million T cells. Donor age, sex, ethnicity and CMV serostatus were collected together with the repertoire data. A later analysis re-examined previously published TCR beta repertoires from roughly 650 donors and added high-resolution HLA genotyping to investigate patterns of TCR occurrence. Among the roughly 400 genotyped donors, 75% to 90% belonged to the genetic ancestry cluster associated with self-reported Caucasian donors. Across some 400 genotyped donors of the cohort, an average of approximately 220,000 unique TCR beta nucleotide sequences per donor were sequenced, and approximately 17% of those sequences were non-productive. The aim of the study was to test whether cataloging public T cell receptors could identify signatures of past pathogen exposure. Roughly 300 gigabases of sequencing data and approximately 85 million unique TCR sequences were included in an early release covering about 700 HLA-typed donors. Besides the first cohort of 666 subjects, a separate validation cohort made up of over a hundred different subjects was used. The study combined high-throughput TCR immunosequencing, statistical association of individual TCRs with disease status, and machine learning to predict cytomegalovirus infection status. A later genetic analysis used genome-wide SNP genotypes for about 65% of the roughly 670 donors, treating that subset as a discovery cohort. Every repertoire in the discovery cohort had been generated on one and the same sequencing platform. The T cell repertoires of 666 subjects were profiled by immunosequencing and related to cytomegalovirus serostatus. Both class I and class II loci were covered by HLA typing, at four-digit resolution. Typing coverage differed by locus: A, B, C, DRB1 and DQB1 were typed in roughly 629-630 donors, DQA1 in 522, DPA1 in over 600, and DPB1 in roughly 450. Rather than drawing on any new phenotypic data, the later analysis identified candidate immune exposures from TCR beta sequences and the way those sequences occurred across donors. Because of strong linkage in the cohort, roughly five DR-DQ haplotypes were treated as single units for association and clustering. An earlier analysis of 587 of the donors used high-throughput TCR beta sequencing to judge whether each TCR beta V gene segment behaved as functional or pseudogenic. What the study reported, not specific to this receptor: In a later analysis, TCR association rates were found to vary across HLA loci, with the most associated TCRs seen for DRB1 alleles and the fewest for HLA-C alleles. At a false discovery rate of 0.05, a later analysis linked under 20,000 TCR beta sequences to specific HLA alleles. Assigning TCR associations to individual alleles was difficult when HLA alleles, especially DR and DQ, strongly co-occurred. CMV serostatus was the only immune exposure information available for the cohort. This cohort had only TCR beta chains sequenced, and the lack of alpha or paired-chain data limited which features could be detected. A further reported finding was that TCR beta sequences accurately predicted the HLA-A and HLA-B alleles for most subjects in the first cohort. The study gave a list of about 150 TCR beta chains associated with cytomegalovirus. HLA typing was unavailable for some donors at each locus, so association tests used only the typed subset. A later genetic analysis associated a missense DCLRE1C variant with V-gene and J-gene trimming of TCR beta chains, and an independent cohort replicated the association. In a later analysis, HLA-associated TCR beta chains were found to be more clonally expanded and to have lower generation probabilities than equally common non-associated chains. Three of the identified cytomegalovirus-associated TCR beta chains were confirmed in vitro to be specific for cytomegalovirus antigens. In an earlier analysis of 587 of the donors, most TCR beta V segments appeared in productive rearrangements about 87% or about 30% of the time, broadly matching IMGT annotations. Correlated functional status among segregating V segments might reflect linkage disequilibrium, but an unknown experimental factor could not be ruled out. A later analysis found that most CMV-associated TCR beta chains appeared HLA-restricted, with HLA associations seemingly driven largely by CMV exposure. Across donors, most TCR sequences were observed very rarely, whereas some public TCRs were present in many individuals. Presence/absence analyses assumed roughly uniform sequencing depth across donors, an assumption that may not hold. According to the authors, the approach could potentially be generalized to other disease states and immunological phenotypes. Seventeen rarely observed V segments, including chromosome 9 orphons, were excluded from the earlier analysis of 550 to 700 of the donors because counts were too low. A later genetic analysis reported fewer N-insertions in productive TCRs among donors in an Asian-associated ancestry cluster than the approximately 670-donor mean. The 87-base-pair reads could not distinguish some IMGT-functional V segments, including TRBV6-2 and TRBV6-3, so those segments were excluded. A cluster of highly shared sequence variants was judged likely to be a technical artifact of the sequencing pipeline. In both the original and validation cohorts, the classifier was reported to diagnose cytomegalovirus status with high specificity and sensitivity. In a later analysis, several top co-occurrence clusters were reported to appear linked to parvovirus B19, influenza, CMV and Epstein-Barr virus.

CDR1 SNHLY and CDR2 FYNNEI were looked up in the germline V gene. The trim is 8 bases for V and 4 bases for J, with a gap of 17 bases between the germline ends. Including cysteine and phenylalanine, the CDR3 has 14 amino acids. Only the CDR3 part of the read is kept: 42 bases, read in frame from the first base. A remark on this clone: Its antigen target is currently unknown. Per-base quality was not reported, and no clone a single base away is much larger than it.

The cohort consisted of 666 healthy bone marrow donors. At the time of sampling, all cohort members were nominally healthy, though unrecorded immune exposures were likely present. The donor tested CMV seronegative and was one of the 352 seronegative cohort members. A peripheral blood sample was collected from each donor, and TCR beta sequencing was performed on peripheral blood mononuclear cells. Genomic DNA extraction from the blood cell samples was performed with the Qiagen DNeasy Blood Extraction Kit. Libraries were made using the immunoSEQ multiplex PCR assay. For the multiplex PCR, a mixture combining 60 forward primers for TCR Vbeta segments and 13 reverse primers for TCR Jbeta segments was used. Amplification of the CDR3 region of rearranged TCR beta genes was performed with a multiplex PCR assay on genomic DNA. On the Illumina HiSeq System, the amplified TCR beta libraries were sequenced as 87-base-pair reads. In the paper's pipeline: In a later analysis, some 80 million unique TCR beta chains were counted across the approximately 640 repertoires, and roughly 9.9 million of these chains were shared by at least two donors. Raw reads were error-corrected and collapsed into unique sequences by a nearest-neighbor algorithm in which closely related sequences were merged to remove PCR and sequencing errors. Alignment of CDR3 sequences to IMGT reference sequences was used to assign V, D and J gene segments. For a sequence to be retained, at least a six-nucleotide match to both a V gene segment and a J gene segment was required. A rearrangement was called productive if the CDR3 had no stop codons and remained in frame with V and J, and every other rearrangement was called non-productive. CDR3 was defined by IMGT convention, running from the second conserved V-encoded cysteine to the conserved J-encoded phenylalanine. In an earlier analysis of more than 550 of the donors, sequences lacking an unambiguous match to a single V gene segment were excluded. In an earlier analysis of about 590 of the donors, a V segment was called functional when productive rearrangements were above 56.7%, and segregating when the standard deviation between donors exceeded 5%. A statistical classification framework was built for diagnosing cytomegalovirus status from the catalog of TCR beta chain sequences. In a later analysis, V and J genes were assigned by comparing TCR nucleotide sequences against IMGT/GENE-DB human TR gene sequences. A later analysis assigned CDR3 sequences and most-parsimonious VDJ recombination scenarios with the TCRdist pipeline. In a later analysis, every TCR beta chain was defined by the combination of its CDR3 amino acid sequence and its V-gene family, and reads without a unique V-gene family were dropped. In a later analysis, fewer than 650 highly shared, low-generation-probability nucleotide sequences were removed to address suspected cross-contamination and a sequencing artifact. A later analysis calculated a clonal expansion index for each public chain from normalized within-repertoire ranks of inferred template counts. In a later analysis, generation probabilities were computed using a VDJ recombination model fitted to out-of-frame rearrangements, and the results were checked against IGoR. A later analysis scored TCR-TCR, TCR-HLA and TCR-CMV co-occurrence with hypergeometric tests, applying a repertoire-size bias correction to TCR pairs. A later analysis estimated false discovery rates by permuting HLA or CMV assignments 20 times. In a later analysis, co-occurring TCRs were grouped using DBSCAN, with TCRdist sequence similarity added in when clustering inside HLA-allele-positive subsets. For co-occurrence clustering, repertoires with fewer than 30,000 or more than 120,000 public chains were excluded, along with five repertoires with anomalous nucleotide sharing. What TCRdb holds here is the immuneACCESS table cut down to in-frame rearrangements. Part of the clones is not present; checked against another copy, under half of the missing clones reflect an unresolved V gene, and the others are unexplained. For V, J and clone size, that table is used; D and trimming come from the DNA. This sample is represented by approximately 110,000 clones; around 80% of them were singletons. About 1.9% of the sample is in the top ten clones.

Sequenced: PBMCs. This receptor chain uses TRBV2 and TRBJ1-1, with the D gene call left open. This TCR derives from a man between 45 and 60 years old in good health and CMV-seronegative. The DNA sequence is given as TGTGCCAGCGAAGGAGAGCGCCCGGGCACTGAAGCTTTCTTT. It codes for CASEGERPGTEAFF.